The entry that follows covers one T cell receptor beta chain sequence. Which antigen it targets is not known. Base quality data are lacking; no much larger clone is found one base away. Using the deep immunoSEQ assay, multiplex PCR amplified TCR CDR3 regions from genomic DNA. Extracted genomic DNA from each cell subset was distributed evenly across all wells of several immunoSEQ 96-well plates, and each plate was treated as a replicate. For sorted subsets, each replicate PCR was loaded with 200 ng genomic DNA, equivalent to approximately 33,000 T cell genomes. The purified libraries were quantified using a Qubit 3.0 fluorometer, sized with a Bioanalyzer 2100, and then quantified again using the KAPA Library Quantification kit. Every immunoSEQ 96-well plate was sequenced on a separate single-read 150-cycle Illumina NextSeq 550 flow cell. As for how the authors treated the data: Because the immunoSEQ output held only junctional sequences and lacked quality scores, the filtering could not match the filtering applied to full-length reads. To assign V/J genes and CDR3, sequences were annotated against IMGT germline references using PyIR, a Python wrapper for IgBLAST v1.9. Reads were removed for weak V/J assignments (E-value above 1e-6), missing CDR3, stop codons, out-of-frame junctions, or ambiguous translated residues. V3J clonotypes were defined by identical inferred V gene, J gene, and CDR3 amino acid sequence. The percentage overlap between two repertoires was calculated by dividing the number of shared unique clonotypes by the size of the smaller repertoire. Richness of each repertoire was evaluated using RTK rarefaction, the Chao1 estimator, and Recon v2.1 estimates of unobserved clonotypes. For all TCRbeta clonotypes obtained by the gDNA method from a handful of donors, generation probabilities were computed with OLGA. What TCRdb holds here is the immuneACCESS table cut down to in-frame rearrangements. Part of the clones is not present; checked against another copy, under half of the missing clones reflect an unresolved V gene, and the others are unexplained. D and trimming come from the DNA, and the V and J calls and clone size come from that table. This sample is represented by 1.5 million to 1.9 million clones; approximately 98% of them were singletons. The ten largest clones represent about 0.42% of the sample.

As encoded in the germline V gene, CDR1 is SGHAT while CDR2 is FQNNGV. Trimming costs V 4 bases and J 2 bases, and their ends lie 11 bases apart. The CDR3 sequence holds 14 residues, the cysteine and phenylalanine included. Just CDR3 DNA is preserved here, 42 bases in frame from base 1. The data are from a study of shared clonotypes between healthy human individuals (dated by TCRdb to about 2020). Describing the broader study: Three men and two women, aged 18 to 49 years, made up the cohort. To estimate repertoire size and how much clonotypes are shared between individuals, the study performed deep sequencing of blood TCR repertoires from a handful of healthy adults. To increase sequencing depth and limit assay-specific biases, different laboratories used diverse techniques to prepare libraries and sequence TCR repertoires. Each donor's leukapheresis produced roughly between roughly 0.94 and 9.5 billion PBMCs. Per donor, three plates each were used for CD4 naive and CD4 memory, two for CD8 naive, and one for CD8 memory.

General study outcomes and caveats: Incomplete sequencing was indicated by rarefaction of sorted-subset datasets, despite the large sequencing depth. Sampling was restricted to blood, and TCR repertoires in tissue are likely to differ from TCR repertoires in blood. Because the study included only a small number of donors, the genetic and exposure-history diversity represented was limited. Sharing across a handful of donors was observed for approximately 5% of naive CD4, less than 4% of naive CD8, about 2.3% of memory CD4, and roughly 0.4% of memory CD8 clonotypes. Naive subsets generally had larger estimated clonotype richness than memory subsets did. Pairwise subsampling indicated that sequencing depth was expected to affect the degree of clonotype sharing among donors. Compared with non-shared clonotypes, clonotypes shared by all four sorted-subset donors had higher generation probabilities.

Donors were healthy HIV-negative adults with no recently reported acute infections or vaccinations. Every donor was a Caucasian adult living in Nashville, Tennessee, USA. CD4+ T cells were enriched through magnetic negative selection, after which naive cells were positively selected on CD45RA and the remaining negative fraction served as the memory subset. Blood was obtained by leukapheresis, after which PBMCs were separated by Ficoll-Histopaque density gradient centrifugation and cryopreserved in liquid nitrogen vapor phase. Analytical flow cytometry was used to check the purity and quantity of every magnetically sorted T cell population. Genomic DNA was isolated from each sorted fraction and quantified by UV absorbance on a Nanodrop 2000c.

The sequence came from a man aged 25 to 40 in good health. The rearranged chain carries TRBV11-2 and TRBJ1-2; a confident D gene designation cannot be given. Sequenced material: naive CD4+ T cells sorted from blood. The cell subset or site label, as the study defines it: CD45RA+ positively selected. The CDR3 amino acid sequence is: CASSSPPENYGYTF. In nucleotides, the sequence is TGTGCCAGCAGCTCCCCCCCGGAGAACTATGGCTACACCTTC.